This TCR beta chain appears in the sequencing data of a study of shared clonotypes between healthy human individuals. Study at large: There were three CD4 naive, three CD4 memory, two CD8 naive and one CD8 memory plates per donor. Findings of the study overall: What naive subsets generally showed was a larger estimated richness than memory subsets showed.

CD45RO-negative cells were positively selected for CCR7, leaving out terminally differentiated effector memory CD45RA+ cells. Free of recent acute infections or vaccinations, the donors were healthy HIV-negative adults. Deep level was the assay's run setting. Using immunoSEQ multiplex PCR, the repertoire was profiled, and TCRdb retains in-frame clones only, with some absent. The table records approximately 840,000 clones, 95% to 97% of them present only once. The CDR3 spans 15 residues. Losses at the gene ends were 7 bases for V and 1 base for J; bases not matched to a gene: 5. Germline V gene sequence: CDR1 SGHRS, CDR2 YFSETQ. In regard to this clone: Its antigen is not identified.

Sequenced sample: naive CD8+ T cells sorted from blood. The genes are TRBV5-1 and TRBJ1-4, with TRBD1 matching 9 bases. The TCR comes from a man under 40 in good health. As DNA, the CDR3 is TGCGCCAGCGGGACAGGGTCGGTAACTAATGAAAAACTGTTTTTT. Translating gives CASGTGSVTNEKLFF.